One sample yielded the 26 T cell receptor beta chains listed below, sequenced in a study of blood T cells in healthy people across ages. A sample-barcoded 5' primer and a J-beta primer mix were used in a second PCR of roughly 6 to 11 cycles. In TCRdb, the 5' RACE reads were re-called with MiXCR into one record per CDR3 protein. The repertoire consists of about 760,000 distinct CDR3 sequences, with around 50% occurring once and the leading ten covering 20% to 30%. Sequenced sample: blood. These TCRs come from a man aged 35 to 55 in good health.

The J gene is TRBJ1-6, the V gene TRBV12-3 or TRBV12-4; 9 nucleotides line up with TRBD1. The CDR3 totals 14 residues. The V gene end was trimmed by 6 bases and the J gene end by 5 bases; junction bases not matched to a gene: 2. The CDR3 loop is CASRGQGDNSPLHF. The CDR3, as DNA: TGTGCCAGCAGGGGACAGGGAGATAATTCACCCCTCCACTTT.

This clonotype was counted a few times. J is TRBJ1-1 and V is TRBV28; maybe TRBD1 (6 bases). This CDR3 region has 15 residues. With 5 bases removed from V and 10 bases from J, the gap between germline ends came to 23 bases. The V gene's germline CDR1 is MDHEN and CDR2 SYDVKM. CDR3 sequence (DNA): TGTGCCAGCAGTAGCCATGAGGGGACACAGTTCGGAGCTTTCTTT. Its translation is CASSSHEGTQFGAFF.

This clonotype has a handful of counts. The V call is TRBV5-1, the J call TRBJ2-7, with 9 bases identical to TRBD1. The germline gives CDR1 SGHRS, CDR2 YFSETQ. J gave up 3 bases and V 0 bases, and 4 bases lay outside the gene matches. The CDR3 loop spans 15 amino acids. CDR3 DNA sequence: TGCGCCAGCAGCTTGGAGACAGGGGGGATCTACGAGCAGTACTTC. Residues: CASSLETGGIYEQYF. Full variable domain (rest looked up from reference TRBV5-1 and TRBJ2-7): KAGVTQTPRYLIKTRGQQVTLSCSPISGHRSVSWYQQTPGQGLQFLFEYFSETQRNKGNFPGRFSGRQFSNSRSEMNVSTLELGDSALYLCASSLETGGIYEQYFGPGTRLTVT.

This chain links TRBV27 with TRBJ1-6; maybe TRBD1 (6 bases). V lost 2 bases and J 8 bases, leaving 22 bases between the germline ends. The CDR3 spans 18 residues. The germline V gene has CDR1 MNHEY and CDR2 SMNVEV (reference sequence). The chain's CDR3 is CASSLQWGPGILDSPLHF. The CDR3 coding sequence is TGTGCCAGCAGTTTACAGTGGGGGCCAGGGATTCTAGATTCACCCCTCCACTTT.

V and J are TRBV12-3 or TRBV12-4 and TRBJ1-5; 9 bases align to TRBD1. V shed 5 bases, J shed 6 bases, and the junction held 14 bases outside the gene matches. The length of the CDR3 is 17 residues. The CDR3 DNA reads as TGTGCCAGCAGTCTGGGACAGGGAGGGGTCTGGACTCAGCCCCAGCATTTT. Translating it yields CASSLGQGGVWTQPQHF.

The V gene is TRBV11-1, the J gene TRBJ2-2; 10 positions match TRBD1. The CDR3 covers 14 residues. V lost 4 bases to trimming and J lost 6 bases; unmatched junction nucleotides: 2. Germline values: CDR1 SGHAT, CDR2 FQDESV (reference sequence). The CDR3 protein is CASSWTGGAGELFF. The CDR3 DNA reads TGTGCCAGCAGCTGGACAGGGGGTGCCGGGGAGCTGTTTTTT.

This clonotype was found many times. CDR3 sequence (DNA): TGTGCCAGCAGTTCCCCCGGGACTAGCGTCGGGGAGCAGTACTTC. It translates to CASSSPGTSVGEQYF. The chain employs TRBV28 and TRBJ2-7, with TRBD2 matching over 10 bases. The CDR3 sequence is 15 residues long. V gave up 4 bases and J gave up 7 bases; unmatched junction bases: 10. Germline CDR1 reads MDHEN; CDR2 reads SYDVKM.

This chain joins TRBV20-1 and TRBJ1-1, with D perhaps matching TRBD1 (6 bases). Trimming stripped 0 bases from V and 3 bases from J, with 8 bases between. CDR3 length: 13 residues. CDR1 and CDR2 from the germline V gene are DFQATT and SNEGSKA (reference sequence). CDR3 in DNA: TGCAGTGCTAGAGAACAGGGCCACACTGAAGCTTTCTTT. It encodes CSAREQGHTEAFF.

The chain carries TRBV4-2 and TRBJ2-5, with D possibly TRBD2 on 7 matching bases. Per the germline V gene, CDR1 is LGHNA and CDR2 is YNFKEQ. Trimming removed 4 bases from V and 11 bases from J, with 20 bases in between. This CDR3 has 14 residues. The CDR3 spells CASSPGGHHREQYF. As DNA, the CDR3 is TGTGCCAGCAGCCCCGGGGGGCATCACAGGGAGCAGTACTTC.

The CDR3 sequence: CASSEQGWADTQYF. The CDR3 nucleotides read TGCGCCAGCAGTGAACAGGGATGGGCAGATACGCAGTATTTT. The chain employs TRBV10-2 and TRBJ2-3; a weak D match, TRBD1 (6 bases). Trimming removed 3 bases at V and 4 bases at J, with 11 bases between. The CDR3 length is 14 residues. CDR1 is WSHSY, CDR2 SAAADI, per germline.

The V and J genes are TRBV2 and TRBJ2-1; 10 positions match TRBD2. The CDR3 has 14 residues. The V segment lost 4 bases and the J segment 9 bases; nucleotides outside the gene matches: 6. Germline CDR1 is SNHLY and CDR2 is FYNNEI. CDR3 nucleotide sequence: TGTGCCAGCAGTGCTCTAGCGGGAGCTACTGAGCAGTTCTTC. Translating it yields CASSALAGATEQFF. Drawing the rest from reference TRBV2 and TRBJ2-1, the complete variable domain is EPEVTQTPSHQVTQMGQEVILRCVPISNHLYFYWYRQILGQKVEFLVSFYNNEISEKSEIFDDQFSVERPDGSNFTLKIRSTKLEDSAMYFCASSALAGATEQFFGPGTRLTVL.

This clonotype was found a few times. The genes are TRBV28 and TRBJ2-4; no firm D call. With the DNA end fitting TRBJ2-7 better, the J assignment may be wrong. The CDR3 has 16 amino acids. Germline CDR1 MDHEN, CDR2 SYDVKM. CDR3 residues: CASSDRSKEPPAEQYF. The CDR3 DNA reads TGTGCCAGCAGTGACCGCTCGAAGGAGCCTCCGGCCGAGCAGTACTTC.

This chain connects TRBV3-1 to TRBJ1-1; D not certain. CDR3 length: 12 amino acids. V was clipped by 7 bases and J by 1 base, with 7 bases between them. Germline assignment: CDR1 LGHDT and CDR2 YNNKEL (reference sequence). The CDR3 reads CASKTRNTEAFF. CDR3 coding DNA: TGTGCCAGCAAGACCCGGAACACTGAAGCTTTCTTT. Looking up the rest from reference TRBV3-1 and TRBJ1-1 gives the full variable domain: DTAVSQTPKYLVTQMGNDKSIKCEQNLGHDTMYWYKQDSKKFLKIMFSYNNKELIINETVPNRFSPKSPDKAHLNLHINSLELGDSAVYFCASKTRNTEAFFGQGTRLTVV.

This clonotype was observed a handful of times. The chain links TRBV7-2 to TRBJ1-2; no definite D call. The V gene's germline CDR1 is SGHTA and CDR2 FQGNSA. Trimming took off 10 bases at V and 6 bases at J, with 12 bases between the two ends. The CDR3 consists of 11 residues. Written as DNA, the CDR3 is TGTGCCACCGGTGCAATAGATGGCTACACCTTC. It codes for CATGAIDGYTF.

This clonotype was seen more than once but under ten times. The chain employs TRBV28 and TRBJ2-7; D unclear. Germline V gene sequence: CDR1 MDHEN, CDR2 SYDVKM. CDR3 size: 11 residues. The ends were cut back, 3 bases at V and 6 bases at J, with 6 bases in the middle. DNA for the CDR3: TGTGCCAGCAGTTTGAAGGGCGAGCAGTACTTC. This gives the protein CASSLKGEQYF.

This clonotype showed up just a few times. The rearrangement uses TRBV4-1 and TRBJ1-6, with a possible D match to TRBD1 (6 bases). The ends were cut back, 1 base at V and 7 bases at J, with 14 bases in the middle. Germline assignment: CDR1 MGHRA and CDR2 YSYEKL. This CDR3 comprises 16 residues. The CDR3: CASSQVIQGGNSPLHF. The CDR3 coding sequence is TGCGCCAGCAGCCAAGTTATACAGGGCGGCAATTCACCCCTCCACTTT.

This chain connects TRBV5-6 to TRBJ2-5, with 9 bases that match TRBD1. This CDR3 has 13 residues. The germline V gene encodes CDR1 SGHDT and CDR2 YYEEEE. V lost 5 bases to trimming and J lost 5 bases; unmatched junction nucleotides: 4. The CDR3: CASRSDRGETQYF. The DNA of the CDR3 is TGTGCCAGCAGGTCTGACAGGGGGGAGACCCAGTACTTC.

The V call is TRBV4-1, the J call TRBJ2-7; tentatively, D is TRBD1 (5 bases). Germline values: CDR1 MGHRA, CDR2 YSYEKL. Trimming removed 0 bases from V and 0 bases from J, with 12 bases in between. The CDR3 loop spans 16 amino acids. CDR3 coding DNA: TGCGCCAGCAGCCAAGATGGTCAGGGCGCCTCCTACGAGCAGTACTTC. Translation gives CASSQDGQGASYEQYF.

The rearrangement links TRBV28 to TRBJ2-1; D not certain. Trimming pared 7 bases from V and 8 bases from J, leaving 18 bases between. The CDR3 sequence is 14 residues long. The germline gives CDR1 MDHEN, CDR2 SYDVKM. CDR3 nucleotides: TGTGCCAGCACTCAACACGTGGGTTCGGATGAGCAGTTCTTC. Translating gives CASTQHVGSDEQFF.

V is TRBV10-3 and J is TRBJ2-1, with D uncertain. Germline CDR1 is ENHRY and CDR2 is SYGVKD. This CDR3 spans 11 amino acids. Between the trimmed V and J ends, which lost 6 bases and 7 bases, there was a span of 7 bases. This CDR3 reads CAIRAINEQFF. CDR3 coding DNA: TGTGCCATCAGAGCGATTAATGAGCAGTTCTTC.

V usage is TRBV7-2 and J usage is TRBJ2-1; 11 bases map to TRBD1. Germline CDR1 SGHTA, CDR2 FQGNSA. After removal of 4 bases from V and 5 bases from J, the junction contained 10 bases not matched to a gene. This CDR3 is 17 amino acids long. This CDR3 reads CASSSRRTGGDNNEQFF. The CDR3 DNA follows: TGTGCCAGCAGCTCCCGCCGGACAGGGGGCGATAACAATGAGCAGTTCTTC. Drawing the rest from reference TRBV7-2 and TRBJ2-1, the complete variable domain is GAGVSQSPSNKVTEKGKDVELRCDPISGHTALYWYRQSLGQGLEFLIYFQGNSAPDKSGLPSDRFSAERTGGSVSTLTIQRTQQEDSAVYLCASSSRRTGGDNNEQFFGPGTRLTVL.

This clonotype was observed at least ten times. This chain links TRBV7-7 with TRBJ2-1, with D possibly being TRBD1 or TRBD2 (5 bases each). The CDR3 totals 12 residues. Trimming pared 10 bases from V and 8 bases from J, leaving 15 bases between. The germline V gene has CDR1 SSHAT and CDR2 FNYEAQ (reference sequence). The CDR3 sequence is CAIGTRPDEQFF. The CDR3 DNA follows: TGTGCCATAGGGACGCGGCCCGATGAGCAGTTCTTC.

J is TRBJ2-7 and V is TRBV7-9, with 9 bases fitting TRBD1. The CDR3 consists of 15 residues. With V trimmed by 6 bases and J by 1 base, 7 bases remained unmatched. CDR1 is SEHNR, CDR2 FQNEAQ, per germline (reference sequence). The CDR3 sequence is CASRSPGQGSYEQYF. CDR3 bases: TGTGCCAGCAGATCACCGGGACAGGGATCCTACGAGCAGTACTTC.

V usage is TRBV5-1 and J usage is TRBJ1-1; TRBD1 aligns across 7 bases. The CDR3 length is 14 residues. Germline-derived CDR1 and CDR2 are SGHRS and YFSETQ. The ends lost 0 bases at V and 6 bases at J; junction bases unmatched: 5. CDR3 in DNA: TGCGCCAGCAGCTTGGATACCCAGGGGGCTGAAGCTTTCTTT. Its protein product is CASSLDTQGAEAFF.

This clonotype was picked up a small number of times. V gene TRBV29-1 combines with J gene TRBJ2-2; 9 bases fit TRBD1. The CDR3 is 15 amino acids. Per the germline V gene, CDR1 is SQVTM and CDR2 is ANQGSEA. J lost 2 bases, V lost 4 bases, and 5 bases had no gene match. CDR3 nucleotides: TGCAGCGTTGCCGGGGACAGGGTTAACACCGGGGAGCTGTTTTTT. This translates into CSVAGDRVNTGELFF.

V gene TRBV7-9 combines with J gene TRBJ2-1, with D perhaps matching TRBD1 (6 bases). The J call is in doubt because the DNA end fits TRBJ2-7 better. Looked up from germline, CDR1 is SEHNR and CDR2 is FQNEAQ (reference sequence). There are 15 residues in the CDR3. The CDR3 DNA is TGTGCCAGCAGCTTAGCACAGGGTCCCTACAATGAGCAGTACTTC. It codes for CASSLAQGPYNEQYF.